This passage covers 22 T cell receptor beta chains from one sample sequenced in a study of blood T cells in healthy people across ages. A second PCR, run for about 7 to 11 cycles, used a sample-barcoded 5' primer plus a J-beta primer mix. TCRdb analysed the 5' RACE reads with MiXCR anew, one entry per CDR3 protein. The sample shows roughly 2 million distinct CDR3 sequences, roughly 49% of them seen only once. Sequences were obtained from blood. These receptors all stem from a woman aged 40-49 years in good health.

A few counts support this clonotype. The CDR3 region is CASSPTGSGAKNIQYF. CDR3 bases: TGCGCCAGCAGCCCGACAGGGAGTGGAGCCAAAAACATTCAGTACTTC. V usage is TRBV4-3 and J usage is TRBJ2-4, with TRBD1 matching 7 bases. This CDR3 is built from 16 residues. CDR1 is LGHNA, CDR2 YSLEER, per germline. J lost 0 bases, V lost 4 bases, and 6 bases had no gene match.

This rearrangement joins TRBV6-1 to TRBJ2-1; tentative D call: TRBD1 (9 bases). There are 18 residues in the CDR3. Germline CDR1 is MNHNS and CDR2 is SASEGT. The V end lost 8 bases, the J end lost 5 bases, and 28 bases lay between the germline ends. The CDR3 protein is CASSRFPRGGQGNNEQFF. In nucleotides, the CDR3 is TGTGCCAGCTCCCGTTTCCCTCGGGGGGGACAGGGTAACAATGAGCAGTTCTTC.

This clonotype was recorded a few times. The chain is built from TRBV20-1 and TRBJ1-6, with D tentatively TRBD1 (5 bases). Germline CDR1 is DFQATT and CDR2 is SNEGSKA (reference sequence). CDR3 length: 15 amino acids. V lost 5 bases and J 6 bases, leaving 17 bases between the germline ends. The CDR3 sequence: CSAPQPTEPNSPLHF. CDR3 nucleotide sequence: TGCAGTGCTCCCCAACCGACAGAACCTAATTCACCCCTCCACTTT.

This chain links TRBV29-1 with TRBJ1-6; 7 bases align to TRBD1. Losses at the gene ends were 5 bases for V and 1 base for J; bases not matched to a gene: 5. Germline V gives CDR1 SQVTM, CDR2 ANQGSEA. This CDR3 comprises 15 residues. CDR3 loop: CSVQEGASYNSPLHF. DNA of the CDR3: TGCAGCGTTCAGGAGGGGGCGTCCTATAATTCACCCCTCCACTTT.

This clonotype was found many times. The chain employs TRBV6-5 and TRBJ2-7; D unresolved. This CDR3 is 14 amino acids long. The V and J ends lost 0 bases and 0 bases respectively, with 6 bases between them. CDR1 and CDR2 (germline): MNHEY, SVGAGI. The CDR3 here is CASSYSASSYEQYF. CDR3 nucleotides: TGTGCCAGCAGTTACTCGGCTTCCTCCTACGAGCAGTACTTC.

The rearrangement uses TRBV7-9 and TRBJ2-3, with D maybe TRBD2 (6 bases). CDR1 and CDR2 (germline): SEHNR, FQNEAQ (reference sequence). CDR3 length: 14 amino acids. V was clipped by 9 bases and J by 0 bases, with 13 bases between them. CDR3 nucleotide sequence: TGTGCCAGTGGGGACTCCATGAGCACAGATACGCAGTATTTT. It is translated as CASGDSMSTDTQYF.

The V gene is TRBV9, the J gene TRBJ2-3, with D tentatively TRBD2 (6 bases). Germline V gene data show CDR1 as SGDLS and CDR2 as YYNGEE. The length of the CDR3 is 10 residues. Trimming removed 7 bases from V and 7 bases from J, with 7 bases in between. DNA of the CDR3: TGTGCCAGCGGGGGGTATACGCAGTATTTT. Its translation: CASGGYTQYF.

The chain combines TRBV9 with TRBJ2-5, with 8 nucleotides matching TRBD1. V lost 0 bases, J lost 5 bases, and 6 bases stayed unmatched. This CDR3 contains 15 residues. CDR1 is SGDLS and CDR2 is YYNGEE in the germline V gene. This CDR3 is CASSVEDRDWETQYF. The CDR3 nucleotides read TGTGCCAGCAGCGTAGAGGACAGGGATTGGGAGACCCAGTACTTC. Complete variable domain (other parts from reference TRBV9 and TRBJ2-5): DSGVTQTPKHLITATGQRVTLRCSPRSGDLSVYWYQQSLDQGLQFLIQYYNGEERAKGNILERFSAQQFPDLHSELNLSSLELGDSALYFCASSVEDRDWETQYFGPGTRLLVL.

V gene TRBV20-1 combines with J gene TRBJ2-1; TRBD2 aligns across 15 bases. From germline, CDR1 is DFQATT and CDR2 SNEGSKA (reference sequence). The length of the CDR3 is 18 residues. The V gene end was trimmed by 4 bases and the J gene end by 2 bases; junction bases not matched to a gene: 9. The CDR3 loop reads CSAKGGLAGGRTYNEQFF. The CDR3 DNA sequence: TGCAGTGCTAAAGGGGGACTAGCGGGGGGTAGGACCTACAATGAGCAGTTCTTC.

J is TRBJ2-3 and V is TRBV28, with TRBD2 matching over 7 bases. CDR3 size: 18 residues. V shed 6 bases, J shed 0 bases, and the junction held 15 bases outside the gene matches. CDR1 MDHEN and CDR2 SYDVKM come from the germline V gene. CDR3 bases: TGTGCCAGCAGCACCCCGGGGGGAGGAGGGGTGAGCACAGATACGCAGTATTTT. This gives the protein CASSTPGGGGVSTDTQYF.

J is TRBJ1-2 and V is TRBV6-5; D not certain. Germline lookup yields CDR1 MNHEY and CDR2 SVGAGI. CDR3 length: 14 residues. Deletions cut 5 bases from V and 5 bases from J, with 15 bases between. CDR3 sequence reads: CASSQDPGRYGYTF. In nucleotides, the CDR3 is TGTGCCAGCAGTCAGGACCCGGGGAGGTATGGCTACACCTTC.

The chain links TRBV7-2 to TRBJ2-5; TRBD1 might be the D (5 bases). Germline CDR1 reads SGHTA; CDR2 reads FQGNSA. This CDR3 has 15 residues. With 1 base removed from V and 7 bases from J, the gap between germline ends came to 16 bases. CDR3 protein: CASSLDSVQGGTQYF. The CDR3 DNA reads TGTGCCAGCAGCTTAGATTCGGTCCAGGGCGGGACCCAGTACTTC.

The chain employs TRBV7-2 and TRBJ2-3; 9 bases are a match to TRBD2. CDR3 size: 17 residues. Germline loops: CDR1 SGHTA, CDR2 FQGNSA. V was clipped by 2 bases and J by 2 bases; unmatched bases: 8. CDR3 in amino acids: CASSLSTTSGPTDTQYF. CDR3 nucleotides: TGTGCCAGCAGCTTAAGCACTACTAGCGGGCCCACAGATACGCAGTATTTT.

This clonotype has ten or more counts. The chain uses TRBV20-1 and TRBJ1-2, with D perhaps matching TRBD1 (6 bases). Germline CDR1 reads DFQATT; CDR2 reads SNEGSKA (reference sequence). The CDR3 totals 12 residues. V shed 5 bases and J shed 4 bases, with 11 bases lying between them. CDR3 residues: CSAPDRFYGYTF. In nucleotides, the CDR3 is TGCAGTGCTCCCGACAGGTTCTATGGCTACACCTTC.

The chain couples TRBV7-2 to TRBJ1-1, with a weak D call TRBD1 (6 bases). The CDR3 runs to 14 residues. Looked up from germline, CDR1 is SGHTA and CDR2 is FQGNSA. The V end lost 5 bases, the J end lost 4 bases, and 14 bases lay between the germline ends. The CDR3 sequence: CASSPRGGRTEAFF. The CDR3 DNA is TGTGCCAGCAGCCCAAGGGGGGGCCGCACTGAAGCTTTCTTT.

This chain links TRBV6-1 with TRBJ1-2; D is unclear. This CDR3 region has 13 residues. The V and J ends lost 2 bases and 4 bases respectively, with 8 bases between them. Germline V gene sequence: CDR1 MNHNS, CDR2 SASEGT. CDR3 in DNA: TGTGCCAGCAGTGAAACCCCAGGCTATGGCTACACCTTC. It translates to CASSETPGYGYTF.

This clonotype has ten or more counts. V gene TRBV4-3 combines with J gene TRBJ2-6; the match to TRBD2 covers 8 bases. Per germline, CDR1 LGHNA and CDR2 YSLEER. This CDR3 has 16 amino acids. The V and J ends lost 4 bases and 1 base, in that order; junction bases with no gene match: 3. In DNA, the CDR3 is TGCGCCAGCAGCCCAGCGGGGGTGTCTGGGGCCAACGTCCTGACTTTC. It translates to CASSPAGVSGANVLTF.

The V and J genes are TRBV7-2 and TRBJ2-5; perhaps D is TRBD1 or TRBD2 (6 bases each). The CDR3 loop spans 13 amino acids. Germline-derived CDR1 and CDR2 are SGHTA and FQGNSA. V gave up 5 bases and J gave up 11 bases, with 18 bases separating them. The CDR3 DNA is TGTGCCAGCAGCCCAACCGTAAGGGGGGAGCAGTACTTC. It specifies CASSPTVRGEQYF.

This clonotype has only one observation. The CDR3 loop is CAGGRGGRDTQYF. In DNA form, the CDR3 reads TGTGCCGGTGGCAGGGGGGGTCGGGATACGCAGTATTTT. The chain joins TRBV7-8 to TRBJ2-3; D may correspond to TRBD1 or TRBD2 (7 bases each). This CDR3 is built from 13 residues. The V end lost 11 bases, the J end lost 6 bases, and 18 bases lay between the germline ends. Germline CDR1 SGHVS, CDR2 FQNEAQ.

The rearrangement uses TRBV11-2 and TRBJ1-2; D is possibly TRBD1 (5 bases). CDR3 length: 15 residues. Trimming shortened V by 6 bases and J by 4 bases, and 18 bases separated the two germline ends. Germline CDR1 is SGHAT and CDR2 is FQNNGV. As DNA, the CDR3 is TGTGCCAGCAGTCAAGGGGCAATTGCAATCTATGGCTACACCTTC. Protein sequence: CASSQGAIAIYGYTF.

The rearrangement uses TRBV28 and TRBJ1-2; 7 nucleotides match TRBD1. J gave up 1 base and V 4 bases, and 6 bases lay outside the gene matches. Germline-derived CDR1 and CDR2 are MDHEN and SYDVKM. CDR3 length: 15 amino acids. The CDR3 sequence: CASSSGDRVNYGYTF. CDR3 sequence (DNA): TGTGCCAGCAGTTCCGGGGACAGAGTTAACTATGGCTACACCTTC.

The chain recombines TRBV6-2 or TRBV6-3 with TRBJ2-5; perhaps TRBD1 as D (6 bases). The V end lost 6 bases, the J end lost 3 bases, and 17 bases lay between the germline ends. There are 15 residues in the CDR3. The germline gives CDR1 MNHEY, CDR2 SVGEGT. The CDR3 here is CASSPGTFAEETQYF. Here the CDR3 DNA reads TGTGCCAGCAGCCCTGGGACATTTGCGGAAGAGACCCAGTACTTC.